This T cell receptor beta chain was identified in a study of T cells in localized non-small cell lung cancer (dated by TCRdb to the early 2020s). With respect to the entire study: Comparing tumors with uninvolved tumor-adjacent lungs, the study looked at the T cell repertoires of 220 or so patients with early-stage NSCLC. The cohort was made up of a few hundred treatment-naive NSCLC patients whose localized lung tumors had been resected. NSCLC patients had a mean age of around 61 years, and more than 120 were male and about 98 female. What the research found in general, with its limitations: Because multi-region tumor sequencing was not done, intratumor heterogeneity could not be ruled out. A median of 57 of the top 100 tumor clones were detected in paired uninvolved adjacent lung, and around 30 of these tumor clones were also found among the top 100 clones of the paired uninvolved adjacent lung. Because of the exploratory design, TCR variables were selected using unadjusted p-values without false-discovery rate correction. Uninvolved tumor-adjacent lung showed the highest T cell clonality, higher than tumor, which suggests more focused antigenic responses in the uninvolved tumor-adjacent lung. Longer overall survival was associated with higher blood T cell density, whereas shorter survival was associated with higher adjacent-lung clonality.

TCR beta CDR3 regions were sequenced from DNA using the immunoSEQ Assay. The authors' pipeline ran thus. T cell density was computed as TCR beta template counts normalized to usable DNA estimated by amplifying housekeeping genes. The preseqR package was used to estimate richness by extrapolating to 400,000 templates for PBMC samples and to 120,000 templates for tissue samples. Clonality was taken to be one minus Pielou's evenness. Tissue-enriched TCRs were identified by differential abundance testing using productive amino-acid clonotypes, minimum total count 5 and alpha 0.1. The Jaccard Index and the Morisita Overlap Index were used to measure repertoire overlap between compartments. GLIPH grouped TCR beta CDR3s together with public tetramer-defined viral CDR3s, and a viral motif had to include at least three viral sequences and show V-gene enrichment. TCRdb obtained this table from immuneACCESS and retained in-frame rearrangements with V and J assigned. These tables miss some clones; where compared with another copy, unresolved V genes account for less than half of the shortfall, and the remainder is unexplained. For V, J and clone size, that table is used; D and trimming come from the DNA. For this sample the table gives roughly 61,000 clones, of which 81% were detected only once. The ten most abundant clones make up around 4.3% of the sample.

With regard to this clone: The antigen it binds to is not known. Base qualities are not provided; no much larger clone lies one nucleotide away.

At diagnosis, tumor, uninvolved tumor-adjacent lung and peripheral blood were collected and then preserved as a mix of FFPE and fresh-frozen material. For TCR repertoire profiling, blood samples were analyzed as peripheral blood mononuclear cells. Via the germline V gene (reference sequence), CDR1 is SEHNR and CDR2 FQNEAQ. Reading from cysteine to phenylalanine, the CDR3 counts 14 amino acids. Left in the record is the CDR3 DNA by itself, 42 bases read in frame from the first base. A distance of 16 bases separates the germline ends of V and J, which lose 7 bases and 4 bases respectively. The sequence joins TRBV7-9 to TRBJ1-2; confidence is insufficient to name the D gene. The source is a man aged 35 to 70 with stage II lung adenocarcinoma. The sample consisted of PBMCs, taken before any cancer treatment. The CDR3 sequence is CASIPAVGVYGYTF. The bases read TGTGCCAGCATCCCCGCCGTGGGAGTCTATGGCTACACCTTC. This CDR3, with the reference TRBV7-9 and TRBJ1-2 proteins standing in past its ends, gives the full variable domain DTGVSQNPRHKITKRGQNVTFRCDPISEHNRLYWYRQTLGQGPEFLTYFQNEAQLEKSRLLSDRFSAERPKGSFSTLEIQRTEQGDSAMYLCASIPAVGVYGYTFGSGTRLTVV.